The rows below give T cell receptor beta chains drawn from one sample of a study of blood T cell repertoires in COVID-19. Here immunoSEQ multiplex PCR was the method, and the copy in TCRdb shows in-frame clones only, minus some. The sample has roughly 100,000 clones, around 78% seen once. The sequenced material came from peripheral blood. The receptor set was obtained from a man at least 80 years old with COVID-19, enrolled during active disease. Each CDR3 is given without its conserved first and last residue. A clone size is listed for some rows: how often the clone was seen (once, few, many), or a class if it is expanded.

cdr3_aa | clone_size | v_call
ASSQAGLAGIQETQY | . | TRBV4-2
ASSFGGQGLNQPQH | . | TRBV28
ASTKRRESLKETQY | few | TRBV7-9
ASSLVVDQPQH | . | TRBV11-2
ASRSQGGDETQY | . | TRBV6-6
ASSDPDNDKTSSYNSPLH | few | TRBV10-1
ASGLAGTDTQY | few | TRBV3-1/TRBV3-2
ASSFRDRGGSGPQH | . | TRBV28
ASREAGGADTQY | . | TRBV6-6
ASRQTGQGVNTEAF | . | TRBV5-1
ASSPRTGTNYGYT | many | TRBV9
ASSQGDTRPYEQY | . | TRBV3-1/TRBV3-2
ASKTTSGSYYTQY | . | TRBV13
ASSTGTGSGTGELF | . | TRBV5-4
ASSLSTSGREVF | . | TRBV7-6
ASKDRVYQPQH | . | TRBV6-5
ASSHPGTASSYNEQF | . | TRBV5-4
ASSSRLQETQY | . | TRBV2
ASSVDRAETQY | . | TRBV12-3/TRBV12-4
ASSIRIGAYEQY | . | TRBV19
ASSLAESYNEQF | . | TRBV5-1
ASSRTGRTEAF | . | TRBV5-1
ATSDPGQGVHEQY | . | TRBV24-1
ASSNHRGREAYNEQF | . | TRBV21-1
ASSLAYSYEQY | . | TRBV7-9
ASSQPRQGEKLF | . | TRBV3-1/TRBV3-2
ASSPSGSSYNEQF | once | TRBV9
SASIRPNSPLH | . | TRBV20-1
ASSLGSLNEQF | . | TRBV28
ASRTTGANYGYT | . | TRBV6-5
ASSLALGLAGENEQF | . | TRBV5-1
ASTRYRGHEGGYT | . | TRBV7-2
ASSRSGSGANVLT | . | TRBV6-5
ASSQGDRDADGELF | once | TRBV4-3
ASSPDSYNSPLH | . | TRBV28
ASSHQGGNNEQF | . | TRBV3-1/TRBV3-2
ASSSGTASYNEQF | . | TRBV5-1
ASSHSTPGSTDTQY | . | TRBV4-3
SVAGTGSTNYGYT | . | TRBV29-1
ASSQDNLAGGDEQF | . | TRBV4-2
SASIGRRVAYGYT | . | TRBV20-1
ASKKPGQTLH | . | TRBV19
ASSIRQGAYEQY | . | TRBV27
ASSYIHLAGGSYEQY | . | TRBV6-2/TRBV6-3
ATGTSGYNEQF | once | TRBV12-3/TRBV12-4
ASSPSFSRVTDTQY | . | TRBV7-3